The 10 T cell receptor beta chains in this list originate from one sample, sequenced in a study of T cell repertoires in ileal Crohn's disease. The protocol was immunoSEQ multiplex PCR, while the TCRdb copy is restricted to in-frame clones and leaves out a portion. The profile shows approximately 9,600 clones, over 65% of them singletons. What was sequenced was ileal tissue. The receptor source for this set is an adult with Crohn's disease.

CDR3 residues: CASSPGQVYHTF. CDR3 in DNA: TGCGCCAGCAGCCCGGGACAGGTCTATCACACCTTC. The chain has TRBV5-1 and TRBJ1-2; 8 bases match TRBD1. Germline CDR1 is SGHRS and CDR2 is YFSETQ. The junction had 8 bases not matched to a gene; V was cut back by 4 bases and J by 12 bases. This CDR3 has 12 amino acids.

This clone has a handful of counts. V and J are TRBV2 and TRBJ1-1; D remains unclear. CDR3 length: 12 residues. Trimming cost V 8 bases and J 6 bases, with 13 bases left between them. Looked up from germline, CDR1 is SNHLY and CDR2 is FYNNEI. Here the CDR3 DNA reads TGTGCCAGCGCCGCGGCCTGGGCTGAAGCTTTCTTT. The encoded protein is CASAAAWAEAFF.

The sample holds one count of this clone. The rearrangement links TRBV5-1 to TRBJ2-7; TRBD1 might be the D (6 bases). V was shortened by 3 bases and J by 4 bases, with 14 bases between the two germline ends. The V gene's germline CDR1 is SGHRS and CDR2 YFSETQ. This CDR3 region has 14 residues. The CDR3 coding sequence is TGCGCCAGCAGCTCAAAACAAACAGGGTACGAGCAGTACTTC. This gives the protein CASSSKQTGYEQYF.

This clone was picked up one time. In nucleotides, the CDR3 is TGCGCCAGCAGCATACAGGGGACCAATTCACCCCTCCACTTT. Amino acids: CASSIQGTNSPLHF. The chain couples TRBV5-1 to TRBJ1-6; 7 nucleotides line up with TRBD1. Per germline, CDR1 SGHRS and CDR2 YFSETQ. CDR3 size: 14 residues. V was pared by 4 bases and J by 7 bases, with 5 bases of the junction left unmatched. The full variable domain, in which reference TRBV5-1 and TRBJ1-6 provide the parts outside the CDR3, is KAGVTQTPRYLIKTRGQQVTLSCSPISGHRSVSWYQQTPGQGLQFLFEYFSETQRNKGNFPGRFSGRQFSNSRSEMNVSTLELGDSALYLCASSIQGTNSPLHFGNGTRLTVT.

The V gene is TRBV5-1, the J gene TRBJ2-3; TRBD2 agrees at 9 bases. This CDR3 is 16 amino acids long. The V segment lost 0 bases and the J segment 4 bases; nucleotides outside the gene matches: 6. Germline V CDR1 and CDR2: SGHRS, YFSETQ. CDR3 region: CASSLGTSEGADTQYF. CDR3 bases: TGCGCCAGCAGCTTGGGGACTAGCGAGGGCGCAGATACGCAGTATTTT.

This clone has more than one count but fewer than ten. This chain joins TRBV28 and TRBJ2-1, with 8 bases lining up with TRBD2. V shed 6 bases and J 4 bases; nucleotides not matched to a gene: 11. CDR1 and CDR2 from the germline V gene are MDHEN and SYDVKM. This CDR3 has 16 amino acids. In nucleotides, the CDR3 is TGTGCCAGCAGACTAGCGGAGGCGGCCTTGTACAATGAGCAGTTCTTC. It is translated as CASRLAEAALYNEQFF.

The CDR3 loop is CAWSRRERGYNEQFF. CDR3 bases: TGTGCCTGGAGTCGCCGCGAGCGGGGGTACAATGAGCAGTTCTTC. The chain uses TRBV30 and TRBJ2-1, with TRBD2 matching 8 bases. Trimming took 2 bases from V and 4 from J; bases not matched to a gene: 7. Germline CDR1 and CDR2: GTSNPN and SVGIG (reference sequence). The length of the CDR3 is 15 residues.

The rearrangement uses TRBV5-1 and TRBJ1-2, with D tentatively TRBD1 (5 bases). The CDR3 spans 15 residues. Germline loops: CDR1 SGHRS, CDR2 YFSETQ. V was pared by 4 bases and J by 4 bases, with 17 bases between. The CDR3 DNA follows: TGCGCCAGCAGCCCCTCCCCGACAGACCTCTATGGCTACACCTTC. Its protein is CASSPSPTDLYGYTF.

The rearrangement links TRBV4-1 to TRBJ1-1; the match to TRBD1 covers 7 bases. J lost 6 bases, V lost 3 bases, and 13 bases had no gene match. The CDR3 has 16 amino acids. The germline V gene has CDR1 MGHRA and CDR2 YSYEKL. The CDR3 is CASSQISGTEASEAFF. The CDR3 nucleotides are TGCGCCAGCAGCCAGATTTCCGGGACAGAGGCGTCTGAAGCTTTCTTT.

This clone was seen a few times. The V and J genes are TRBV27 and TRBJ2-6, with D tentatively TRBD2 (5 bases). The CDR3 runs 14 residues. The V gene lost 6 bases and the J gene lost 2 bases, with 8 bases spanning the gap. Germline V gives CDR1 MNHEY, CDR2 SMNVEV (reference sequence). The CDR3 DNA is TGTGCCAGCAGGACTATTGCTGGGGCCAACGTCCTGACTTTC. The encoded protein is CASRTIAGANVLTF. Combining the CDR3 with reference TRBV27 and TRBJ2-6 gives the whole variable domain EAQVTQNPRYLITVTGKKLTVTCSQNMNHEYMSWYRQDPGLGLRQIYYSMNVEVTDKGDVPEGYKVSRKEKRNFPLILESPSPNQTSLYFCASRTIAGANVLTFGAGSRLTVL.